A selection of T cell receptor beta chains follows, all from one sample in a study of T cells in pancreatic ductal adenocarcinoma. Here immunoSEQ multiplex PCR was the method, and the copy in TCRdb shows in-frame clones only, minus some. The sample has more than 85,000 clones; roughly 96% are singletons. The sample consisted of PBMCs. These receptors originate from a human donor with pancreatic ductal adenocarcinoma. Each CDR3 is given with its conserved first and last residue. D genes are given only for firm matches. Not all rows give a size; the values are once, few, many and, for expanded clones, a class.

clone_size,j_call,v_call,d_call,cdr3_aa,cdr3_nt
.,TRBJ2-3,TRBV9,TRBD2,CASSFRTSGRPDTQYF,TGTGCCAGCAGCTTCCGGACTAGCGGGAGACCAGATACGCAGTATTTT
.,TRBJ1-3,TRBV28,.,CASSLLQGATGNTIYF,TGTGCCAGCAGTTTATTACAGGGCGCAACTGGAAACACCATATATTTT
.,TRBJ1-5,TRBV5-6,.,CASSLDGNQPQHF,TGTGCCAGCAGCCTAGACGGCAATCAGCCCCAGCATTTT
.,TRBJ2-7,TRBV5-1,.,CASSLTWDGGLNEQYF,TGCGCCAGCAGCTTAACCTGGGACGGGGGGCTCAACGAGCAGTACTTC
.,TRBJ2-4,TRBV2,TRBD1,CASSPFRQGNIQYF,TGTGCCAGCAGTCCATTTCGACAGGGCAACATTCAGTACTTC
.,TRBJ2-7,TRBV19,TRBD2,CASSEAGGPYEQYF,TGTGCCAGTAGTGAGGCGGGAGGGCCCTACGAGCAGTACTTC
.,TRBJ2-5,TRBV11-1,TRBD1,CASSLAWTGQETQYF,TGTGCCAGCAGCTTAGCCTGGACAGGGCAAGAGACCCAGTACTTC
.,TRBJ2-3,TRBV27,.,CASSVPGYSTDTQYF,TGTGCCAGCAGTGTCCCGGGTTATAGCACAGATACGCAGTATTTT
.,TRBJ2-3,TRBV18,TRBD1,CASSPWTGDNTDTQYF,TGTGCCAGCTCACCCTGGACAGGCGATAACACAGATACGCAGTATTTT
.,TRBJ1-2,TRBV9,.,CASSVDASKGGYTF,TGTGCCAGCAGCGTAGATGCCAGCAAGGGGGGCTACACCTTC
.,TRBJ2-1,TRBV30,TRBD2,CAWSVSGLADEQFF,TGTGCCTGGAGTGTTTCGGGACTAGCAGATGAGCAGTTCTTC
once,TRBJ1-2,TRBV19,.,CASSPLTRGSYGYTF,TGTGCCAGTAGTCCACTTACACGGGGGAGCTATGGCTACACCTTC
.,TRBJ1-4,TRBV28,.,CASSPRSWGHNEKLFF,TGTGCCAGCAGTCCACGCTCGTGGGGGCATAATGAAAAACTGTTTTTT
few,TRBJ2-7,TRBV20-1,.,CSATQAYEQYF,TGCAGTGCGACACAGGCGTACGAGCAGTACTTC
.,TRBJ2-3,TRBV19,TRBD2,CASRIAGQGTDTQYF,TGTGCCAGTAGAATAGCGGGCCAGGGAACAGATACGCAGTATTTT
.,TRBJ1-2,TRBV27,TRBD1,CASRETGVNGYTF,TGTGCCAGCAGGGAGACAGGGGTGAATGGCTACACCTTC
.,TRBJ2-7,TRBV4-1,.,CASSHQARQSYEQYF,TGCGCCAGCAGCCATCAAGCCCGCCAATCCTACGAGCAGTACTTC
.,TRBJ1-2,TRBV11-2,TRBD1,CASSPRGTGFPSYGYTF,TGTGCCAGCAGCCCCCGTGGGACAGGGTTCCCGTCCTATGGCTACACCTTC
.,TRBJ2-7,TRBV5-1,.,CASRGGPSTYEQYF,TGCGCCAGCCGAGGCGGGCCCTCAACCTACGAGCAGTACTTC
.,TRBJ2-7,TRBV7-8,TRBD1,CASSVRDRGDEQYF,TGTGCCAGCAGCGTCCGGGACAGGGGTGACGAGCAGTACTTC
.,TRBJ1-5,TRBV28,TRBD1,CASQQGTHQPQHF,TGTGCCAGTCAACAGGGGACGCATCAGCCCCAGCATTTT
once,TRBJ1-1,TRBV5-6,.,CASSLARVNTEAFF,TGTGCCAGCAGCTTGGCCAGGGTAAACACTGAAGCTTTCTTT
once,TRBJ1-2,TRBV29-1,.,CSPRTAENGYTF,TGCAGCCCTCGGACAGCCGAAAATGGCTACACCTTC
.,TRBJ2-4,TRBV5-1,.,CASSLDIGQGQYF,TGCGCCAGCAGCTTGGATATAGGGCAGGGTCAGTACTTC
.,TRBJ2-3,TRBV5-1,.,CASSLDTGPFTDTQYF,TGCGCCAGCTCACTCGATACAGGCCCCTTCACAGATACGCAGTATTTT
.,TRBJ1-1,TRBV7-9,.,CASVPSTEAFF,TGTGCCAGCGTCCCCAGCACTGAAGCTTTCTTT
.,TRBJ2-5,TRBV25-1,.,CASSEPGGGQETQYF,TGTGCCAGCAGTGAACCCGGGGGTGGGCAAGAGACCCAGTACTTC
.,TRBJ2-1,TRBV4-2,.,CASSQEVAARGDEQFF,TGTGCCAGCAGCCAAGAAGTAGCGGCTAGGGGAGATGAGCAGTTCTTC
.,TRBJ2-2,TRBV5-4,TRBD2,CASGTLAGVNTGELFF,TGTGCCAGCGGGACCTTAGCGGGGGTGAACACCGGGGAGCTGTTTTTT
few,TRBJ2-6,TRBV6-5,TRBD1,CATHRGSSGANVLTF,TGTGCCACCCACAGGGGGAGCTCTGGGGCCAACGTCCTGACTTTC
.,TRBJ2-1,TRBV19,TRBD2,CASRTGTSGYNEQFF,TGTGCCAGTAGGACCGGGACTAGCGGATACAATGAGCAGTTCTTC
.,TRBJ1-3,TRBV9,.,CASSVELRTEFGNTIYF,TGTGCCAGCAGCGTAGAATTGAGGACAGAATTTGGAAACACCATATATTTT
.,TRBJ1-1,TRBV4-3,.,CASSLDRNTEAFF,TGCGCCAGCAGCCTCGACAGGAACACTGAAGCTTTCTTT
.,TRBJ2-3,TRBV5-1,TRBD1,CASSFGQATDTQYF,TGCGCCAGCAGCTTCGGACAGGCCACAGATACGCAGTATTTT
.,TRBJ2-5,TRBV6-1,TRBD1,CASSEALLQGAGETQYF,TGTGCCAGCAGTGAAGCGCTTCTACAGGGGGCAGGGGAGACCCAGTACTTC
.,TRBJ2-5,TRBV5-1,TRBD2,CASSRLAGSQETQYF,TGCGCCAGCAGCAGACTAGCGGGATCCCAAGAGACCCAGTACTTC
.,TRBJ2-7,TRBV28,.,CASSPLSSRYEQYF,TGTGCCAGCAGTCCTCTATCCTCGCGCTACGAGCAGTACTTC
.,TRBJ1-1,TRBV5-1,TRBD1,CASSLGTGAVDMNTEAFF,TGCGCCAGCAGCTTGGGAACAGGGGCGGTGGACATGAACACTGAAGCTTTCTTT
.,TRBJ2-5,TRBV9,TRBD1,CASATGTTKETQYF,TGTGCCAGCGCGACAGGGACAACGAAAGAGACCCAGTACTTC
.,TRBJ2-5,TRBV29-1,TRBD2,CSVQGLAGETQYF,TGCAGCGTCCAGGGACTAGCGGGAGAGACCCAGTACTTC
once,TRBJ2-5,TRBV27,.,CASSSRPGAKTQYF,TGTGCCAGCAGTTCCCGCCCAGGCGCGAAGACCCAGTACTTC
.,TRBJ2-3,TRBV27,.,CASRNLGDTQYF,TGTGCCAGCAGGAACCTAGGAGATACGCAGTATTTT
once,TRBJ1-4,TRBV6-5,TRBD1,CASRNGDRGKKLFF,TGTGCCAGCAGAAACGGGGACAGGGGGAAAAAACTGTTTTTT
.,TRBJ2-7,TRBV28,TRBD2,CASSLSSSGPYEQYF,TGTGCCAGCAGTTTATCCTCTAGCGGCCCCTACGAGCAGTACTTC
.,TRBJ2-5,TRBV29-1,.,CSVQLETQYF,TGCAGCGTCCAACTAGAGACCCAGTACTTC
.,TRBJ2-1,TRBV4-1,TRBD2,CASNFLAGGVNEQFF,TGCGCCAGCAACTTTCTAGCGGGAGGCGTCAATGAGCAGTTCTTC
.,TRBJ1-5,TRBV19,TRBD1,CASNPGQVKNQPQHF,TGTGCCAGCAACCCGGGACAGGTGAAAAATCAGCCCCAGCATTTT
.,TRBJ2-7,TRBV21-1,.,CASSKAEDGGQGEQYF,TGTGCCAGCAGCAAAGCGGAGGACGGGGGTCAAGGCGAGCAGTACTTC
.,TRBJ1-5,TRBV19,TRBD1,CASSLGTGGNQPQHF,TGTGCCAGTAGCCTCGGGACAGGGGGAAATCAGCCCCAGCATTTT
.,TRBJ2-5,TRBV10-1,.,CASSESRQLETQYF,TGCGCCAGCAGTGAGTCGCGACAGTTAGAGACCCAGTACTTC
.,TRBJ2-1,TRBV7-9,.,CASSLWGDSSYNEQFF,TGTGCCAGCAGCTTATGGGGGGATAGCTCCTACAATGAGCAGTTCTTC
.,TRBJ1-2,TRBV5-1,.,CASSLDPGHGYGYTF,TGCGCCAGCAGCCTTGACCCGGGACATGGGTATGGCTACACCTTC
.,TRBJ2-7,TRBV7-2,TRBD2,CASSLLAGYLYEQYF,TGTGCCAGCAGTCTCCTAGCGGGATATCTGTACGAGCAGTACTTC
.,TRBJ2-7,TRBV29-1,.,CSVQPFARGSYEQYF,TGCAGCGTCCAACCCTTCGCTAGGGGCTCCTACGAGCAGTACTTC
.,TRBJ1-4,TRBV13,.,CASSLNIGATNEKLFF,TGTGCCAGCAGCCTTAATATCGGAGCAACTAATGAAAAACTGTTTTTT
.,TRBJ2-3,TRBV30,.,CAWKGAGGRTDTQYF,TGTGCCTGGAAAGGGGCAGGGGGGAGGACAGATACGCAGTATTTT
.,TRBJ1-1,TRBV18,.,CASSRSVQEYTEAFF,TGTGCCAGCTCCCGATCGGTACAGGAGTACACTGAAGCTTTCTTT